What follows is one TCR beta chain and its context. This entry is derived from a study of CD8 T cell repertoires and HIV-1 epitope variants. Across the study: Separate wells received one of Twenty-five Gag or Nef variant peptides. Tested: three Gag epitope families, Nef HW9 and YT9.

The protocol was immunoSEQ multiplex PCR, while the TCRdb copy is restricted to in-frame clones and leaves out a portion. Among approximately 90,000 clones, around 67% were seen once, and the ten largest hold around 25%. The J segment lost 9 bases and the V segment lost 4 bases, leaving 11 bases of the junction unmatched. This CDR3 region has 14 residues. CDR1 MDHEN and CDR2 SYDVKM come from the germline V gene. V and J are TRBV28 and TRBJ1-2; 7 bases are shared with TRBD1. This receptor was obtained from a male donor with HIV. Sample: uncultured baseline CD8+ T cells from peripheral blood mononuclear cells (PBMCs). The CDR3 spells CASSSRDSVKSYTF. The CDR3 DNA follows: TGTGCCAGCAGTTCACGGGACAGCGTGAAAAGCTACACCTTC.